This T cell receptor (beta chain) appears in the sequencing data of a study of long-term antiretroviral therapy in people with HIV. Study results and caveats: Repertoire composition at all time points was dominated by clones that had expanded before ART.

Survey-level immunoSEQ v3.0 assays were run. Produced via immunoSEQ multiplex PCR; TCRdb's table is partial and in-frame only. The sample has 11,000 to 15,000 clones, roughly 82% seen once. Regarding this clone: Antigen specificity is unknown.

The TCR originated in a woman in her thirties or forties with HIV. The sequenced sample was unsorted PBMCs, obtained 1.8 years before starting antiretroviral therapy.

The chain's CDR3 is CASFTGLQETQYF. The CDR3 DNA reads TGTGCCAGCTTTACAGGGTTGCAAGAGACCCAGTACTTC. The V gene is TRBV18, the J gene TRBJ2-5; possibly TRBD1 for D (6 bases). The CDR3 covers 13 residues. V was clipped by 7 bases and J by 2 bases, with 11 bases between them. The V gene's germline CDR1 is KGHSH and CDR2 LQKENI.